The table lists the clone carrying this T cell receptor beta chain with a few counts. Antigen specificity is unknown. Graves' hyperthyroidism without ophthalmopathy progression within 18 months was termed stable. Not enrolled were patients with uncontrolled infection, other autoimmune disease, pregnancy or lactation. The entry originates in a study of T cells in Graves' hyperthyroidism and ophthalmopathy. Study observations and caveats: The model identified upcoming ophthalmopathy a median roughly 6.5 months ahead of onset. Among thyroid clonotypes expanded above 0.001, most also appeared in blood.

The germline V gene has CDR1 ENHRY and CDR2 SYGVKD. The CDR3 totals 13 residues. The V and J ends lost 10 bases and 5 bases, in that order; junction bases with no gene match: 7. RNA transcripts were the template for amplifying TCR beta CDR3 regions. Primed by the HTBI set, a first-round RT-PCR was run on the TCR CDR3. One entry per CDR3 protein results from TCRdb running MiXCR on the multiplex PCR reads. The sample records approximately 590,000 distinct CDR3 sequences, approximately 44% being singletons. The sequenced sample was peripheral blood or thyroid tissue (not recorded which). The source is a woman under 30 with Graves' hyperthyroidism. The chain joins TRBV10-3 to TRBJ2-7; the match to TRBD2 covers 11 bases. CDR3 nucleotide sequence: TGTGCCACCGTAGAGACTAGCGGGAACGAGCAGTACTTC. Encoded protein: CATVETSGNEQYF.